These T cell receptor beta chains were read from a single sample in a study of blood T cell repertoires in COVID-19. This table comes from immunoSEQ multiplex PCR, and its TCRdb copy is limited to in-frame clones, with some not included. The top ten hold over 5% of the sample, which has around 140,000 clones, approximately 78% seen once. Sample: PBMCs or T cells enriched from blood (not recorded which). These receptors were obtained from a woman in her forties or fifties who had recovered from COVID-19. CDR3s include the opening cysteine and the closing phenylalanine or tryptophan. D genes are given only for firm matches. The size entry is marked missing in some rows and otherwise reads once, few, many or a size class.

v_call	d_call	j_call	clone_size	cdr3_nt	cdr3_aa
TRBV29-1	TRBD1	TRBJ1-1	-	TGCAGCGCCATGGGACAGGGGGCCACTGAAGCTTTCTTT	CSAMGQGATEAFF
TRBV3-1/TRBV3-2	-	TRBJ1-3	-	TGTGCCAGCAGCCACTTTGAGCTCGGAAACACCATATATTTT	CASSHFELGNTIYF
TRBV3-1/TRBV3-2	TRBD1	TRBJ1-2	-	TGTGCCAGCAGCGTGGACAGGGGGCCGCGCTACACCTTC	CASSVDRGPRYTF
TRBV4-2	-	TRBJ2-1	many	TGTGCCAGCAGCCAAGATACGGGGGGCCCATACAATGAGCAGTTCTTC	CASSQDTGGPYNEQFF
TRBV11-3	TRBD1	TRBJ2-7	-	TGTGCCAGCAGCTCCAGGACAGGGGACGAGCAGTACTTC	CASSSRTGDEQYF
TRBV19	-	TRBJ1-2	-	TGTGCCAGTAGTATTTTGGGGGCGGGCGGCTACACCTTC	CASSILGAGGYTF
TRBV27	TRBD2	TRBJ2-2	-	TGTGCCAGCAGTTTCTCCGCCCTAGCGGGGGGGAACACCGGGGAGCTGTTTTTT	CASSFSALAGGNTGELFF
TRBV7-9	-	TRBJ1-4	-	TGTGCCAGCAGCTTAGCCGGGTATGAAAAACTGTTTTTT	CASSLAGYEKLFF
TRBV9	-	TRBJ1-4	-	TGTGCCAGCAGCGTAGCGAGCAGGCCAAATGAAAAACTGTTTTTT	CASSVASRPNEKLFF
TRBV5-4	TRBD1	TRBJ2-6	-	TGTGCCAGCAGCCGACAGGGAACTTCTGGGGCCAACGTCCTGACTTTC	CASSRQGTSGANVLTF
TRBV5-8	-	TRBJ1-4	many	TGTGCCAGCAGCCTTAGGACTCGGGCCTTGAGAAAACTGTTTTTT	CASSLRTRALRKLFF
TRBV28	-	TRBJ2-3	-	TGTGCCAGCAGTATCGATAGCCCAGATACGCAGTATTTT	CASSIDSPDTQYF
TRBV2	-	TRBJ1-1	few	TGTGCCAGCAGTCTAAACACTGAAGCTTTCTTT	CASSLNTEAFF
TRBV5-8	-	TRBJ1-1	-	TGTGCCAGCAGCTTGGTCATGAACACTGAAGCTTTCTTT	CASSLVMNTEAFF
TRBV4-1	-	TRBJ2-5	many	TGCGCCAGCAGCCAAGATGGCGGAAAAGAGACCCAGTACTTC	CASSQDGGKETQYF
TRBV11-2	-	TRBJ2-1	-	TGTGCCAGCAGCTTAGACCCAACCACCTATCCGAATAGGAGGAGAAATGAGCAGTTCTTC	CASSLDPTTYPNRRRNEQFF
TRBV28	TRBD2	TRBJ2-5	-	TGTGCCAGCAGTGCCGCGGGGGGGCCCCAAGAGACCCAGTACTTC	CASSAAGGPQETQYF
TRBV19	TRBD1	TRBJ1-6	-	TGTGCCAGTGCCGGGGACAGGGACTCACCCCTCCACTTT	CASAGDRDSPLHF
TRBV6-5	-	TRBJ1-6	-	TGTGCCAGCAGTTACAGGGGGTATCATAATTCACCCCTCCACTTT	CASSYRGYHNSPLHF
TRBV7-2	-	TRBJ1-2	-	TGTGCCAGCAGCCCAATCGGGGGGGTTATCGGGTCTATCTATGGCTACACCTTC	CASSPIGGVIGSIYGYTF
TRBV15	-	TRBJ2-1	once	TGTGCCACCAGCAGAGATCCGGGACTGGAGAAGGGGGAGCAGTTCTTC	CATSRDPGLEKGEQFF
TRBV7-9	-	TRBJ1-1	once	TGTGCCAGCAGCCCACCGGGGGGCAGGGCGAACACTGAAGCTTTCTTT	CASSPPGGRANTEAFF
TRBV5-5	TRBD2	TRBJ2-1	once	TGTGCCAGCAGCTTTGCGGGGGTTTACAATGAGCAGTTCTTC	CASSFAGVYNEQFF
TRBV7-7	-	TRBJ2-5	-	TGTGCCAGCAGCTTCGGAGGGTATGAGACCCAGTACTTC	CASSFGGYETQYF
TRBV11-2	-	TRBJ1-4	-	TGTGCCAGCAGTCAGGGAGATGGGGGGACGAGACTGTTTTTT	CASSQGDGGTRLFF
TRBV19	TRBD1	TRBJ2-5	-	TGTGCCAGTAGCGTAGGACAGGGGGCAGGGGAGACCCAGTACTTC	CASSVGQGAGETQYF
TRBV12-3/TRBV12-4	TRBD1	TRBJ1-2	once	TGTGCCAGCAGTTGGACAGGGGACGGTGGCTACACCTTC	CASSWTGDGGYTF
TRBV7-2	TRBD1	TRBJ2-7	-	TGTGCCAGCAGCTCTGCCGGGACAGGGGGTTGGTCCCACGAGCAGTACTTC	CASSSAGTGGWSHEQYF
TRBV7-9	TRBD1	TRBJ1-4	-	TGTGCCAGCAGCCTCGGACAGGGGGTAGCAACTAATGAAAAACTGTTTTTT	CASSLGQGVATNEKLFF
TRBV7-8	-	TRBJ1-5	-	TGTGCCAGCAGCCCTAGCGGGTATGAGCCCCAGCATTTT	CASSPSGYEPQHF
TRBV2	-	TRBJ1-6	-	TGTGCCAGCATCCTAGAGTGGGTGGCCTATAATTCACCCCTCCACTTT	CASILEWVAYNSPLHF
TRBV13	-	TRBJ2-2	few	TGTGCCAGCAGCCGAAAACAGGGAATCCCCGGGGAGCTGTTTTTT	CASSRKQGIPGELFF
TRBV27	-	TRBJ2-1	-	TGTGCCAGCAGTTTAGGTAGCGCCCGACGCGATGAGCAGTTCTTC	CASSLGSARRDEQFF
TRBV7-9	TRBD1	TRBJ1-5	-	TGTGCCAGCAGCCGCGGAAGGGACAGGGGTCCGCCCCAGCATTTT	CASSRGRDRGPPQHF
TRBV19	TRBD2	TRBJ2-1	-	TGTGCCAGTAGTGCGCGGGGGAGGGCCTACAATGAGCAGTTCTTC	CASSARGRAYNEQFF
TRBV7-3	-	TRBJ2-3	-	TGTGCCAGCAGCGTCCAAGGGGGGGCGGATACGCAGTATTTT	CASSVQGGADTQYF
TRBV4-1	-	TRBJ1-2	-	TGCGCCAGCAGCGAGACAGGAATGGACGGCTACACCTTC	CASSETGMDGYTF
TRBV7-2	TRBD1	TRBJ2-1	-	TGTGCCAGCAGCGGACGGGACAGGGGGCGAGAGCAGTTCTTC	CASSGRDRGREQFF
TRBV5-1	TRBD1	TRBJ2-1	-	TGCGCCAGCAGCCCGAGACAGGGGTCGACCTACAATGAGCAGTTCTTC	CASSPRQGSTYNEQFF
TRBV5-1	-	TRBJ1-2	-	TGCGCCAGCAGCAAAAGGGGCCAGGATTCTCTGGATAACTATGGCTACACCTTC	CASSKRGQDSLDNYGYTF
TRBV19	-	TRBJ1-5	once	TGTGCCAGTAGTTCCCTACTCAGGGTATTCTTTAGCAATCAGCCCCAGCATTTT	CASSSLLRVFFSNQPQHF
TRBV7-2	-	TRBJ1-6	-	TGTGCCAGCAGCTTGTCCTACGACGGGAGGGATTCACCCCTCCACTTT	CASSLSYDGRDSPLHF
TRBV2	-	TRBJ2-7	-	TGTGCCAGCAGTGATTTGATCGCGGGGGAGCAGTACTTC	CASSDLIAGEQYF
TRBV5-1	-	TRBJ2-5	-	TGCGCCAGCAGCTTTTTGATTAACGGTGGCCAAGAGACCCAGTACTTC	CASSFLINGGQETQYF
TRBV28	TRBD1	TRBJ1-2	-	TGTGCCAGCAATGAAGGGACAGCAAACTATGGCTACACCTTC	CASNEGTANYGYTF
TRBV11-3	-	TRBJ2-6	-	TGTGCCAGCAGCTTAGGGCAGGGGAGTTCTGGGGCCAACGTCCTGACTTTC	CASSLGQGSSGANVLTF
TRBV5-4	-	TRBJ2-3	-	TGTGCCAGCAGCCTAGGCTCAGATACGCAGTATTTT	CASSLGSDTQYF
TRBV5-1	TRBD1	TRBJ1-5	-	TGCGCCAGCAGCTTGGAGGGGGCAAGTCAGCCCCAGCATTTT	CASSLEGASQPQHF
TRBV15	-	TRBJ2-1	few	TGTGCCACCAGCCCCCGGTCCGGGGGGCACAATGAGCAGTTCTTC	CATSPRSGGHNEQFF
TRBV7-9	TRBD1	TRBJ1-2	-	TGTGCCAGCAGCTCGGGACAGATCTATGGCTACACCTTC	CASSSGQIYGYTF
TRBV5-1	-	TRBJ1-1	-	TGCGCCAGCAGCTTGGTTGCGTACCCGAACACTGAAGCTTTCTTT	CASSLVAYPNTEAFF